This entry features one TCR beta chain sequence. As handled by the study authors: Estimated nucleated cell counts came from reference gene primer amplification. TCRdb's table, derived via immunoSEQ multiplex PCR, lists solely in-frame clones and lacks some. That table furnishes V, J and clone size, whereas the DNA furnished D and trimming. The data contain 110,000 to 150,000 clones, 65% to 85% of them singletons. The sample originates from a study of blood T cell repertoires in COVID-19. As for the study in general: From the United States, Italy and Spain came samples of acute and convalescent COVID-19. T cells, B-cell-depleted T cells, or PBMCs supplied cDNA or gDNA.

The CDR3 sequence is 19 residues long. Trimming left V 0 bases short and J 0 bases short, with 15 bases between. Germline V gene data show CDR1 as ENHRY and CDR2 as SYGVKD. This TCR was sampled from a man aged 50 to 59 with active or convalescent COVID-19. This rearrangement joins TRBV10-3 to TRBJ1-6; a possible D gene is TRBD1 (5 bases). The sequenced sample consisted of peripheral blood. CDR3 sequence: CAISESGLSVSSYNSPLHF. In nucleotides, the CDR3 is TGTGCCATCAGTGAGTCGGGACTTTCCGTAAGCTCCTATAATTCACCCCTCCACTTT.